This paragraph reports one TCR beta chain. Its target is unknown. In germline, CDR1 is SGHRS, CDR2 YFSETQ. The length of the CDR3 is 15 residues. The V segment lost 5 bases and the J segment 9 bases; nucleotides outside the gene matches: 10. Methods used by the authors: It was from CDR3 differences across clinicopathological groups that a distant-metastasis classifier for papillary thyroid cancer was built. TCRdb re-called clones from the PCR reads using MiXCR. It is TCRdb's table, rather than the study itself, that gives the V and J calls and clone size. This sample carries approximately 25,000 clones, 20% to 25% of them seen once, and the ten largest clones take approximately 30%. This sample is part of a study of metastatic and nonmetastatic thyroid tumors. General study points: For both blood and tumor, malignant thyroid tumors reportedly showed significantly higher TCR beta diversity than benign nodules did.

No treatment had been given to any patient before thyroid surgery. Sequencing input: blood. The chain carries TRBV5-1 and TRBJ2-1; TRBD2 matches 11 bases. The sequence derives from a male donor with papillary thyroid cancer or a benign thyroid nodule (not recorded which). Some clones in this sample may be carry-over from other donors' samples. DNA for the CDR3: TGCGCCAGCAGTCCCGGGACTAGCGGCAAAAGTGAGCAGTTCTTC. It is translated as CASSPGTSGKSEQFF.